The 10 T cell receptor beta chains below were found in one sample sequenced in a study of T-cell reconstitution after alpha-beta-depleted transplantation in children. The TCRbeta library was prepared with unique molecular identifiers. TCRdb analysed the PCR reads with MiXCR anew, one entry per CDR3 protein. The sample contains roughly 790,000 distinct CDR3 sequences, around 15% of which appear only once. Sequenced material: PBMCs, mostly from graft donor cells, taken 360 days after TCRalphabeta/CD19-depleted stem cell transplant. The receptor source for this set is a male patient between 10 and 17 years old who had a stem cell transplant for acute lymphoblastic leukemia, so the T cells may come from the graft donor.

Only a few counts were recorded for this clonotype. The chain recombines TRBV6-1 with TRBJ2-2; TRBD2 agrees at 10 bases. V lost 8 bases and J lost 2; bases outside the gene matches: 8. Per the germline V gene, CDR1 is MNHNS and CDR2 is SASEGT. There are 16 residues in the CDR3. The CDR3 DNA is TGTGCCAGCCGTGGCCGACTAGCGGGCAACACCGGGGAGCTGTTTTTT. Encoded protein: CASRGRLAGNTGELFF.

The V call is TRBV7-3, the J call TRBJ2-2; tentatively, D is TRBD2 (5 bases). This CDR3 contains 14 residues. The V gene lost 5 bases and the J gene lost 6 bases, with 13 bases spanning the gap. CDR1 and CDR2 (germline): SGHTA, FQGTGA. The CDR3 DNA is TGTGCCAGCAGCCCCCTAGCCCCCGCCGGGGAGCTGTTTTTT. This encodes CASSPLAPAGELFF.

This chain connects TRBV7-9 to TRBJ2-7; 13 bases agree with TRBD2. CDR1 is SEHNR, CDR2 FQNEAQ, per germline (reference sequence). V dropped 2 bases and J dropped 2; count of bases not matched to a gene: 6. This CDR3 spans 17 amino acids. The CDR3 DNA reads TGTGCCAGCAGCTTATGGACTAGCGGGAGATGGACCTACGAGCAGTACTTC. Translated: CASSLWTSGRWTYEQYF.

This clonotype was observed a handful of times. This chain connects TRBV12-3 or TRBV12-4 to TRBJ1-1; 9 nucleotides align to TRBD1. This CDR3 contains 18 residues. V shed 7 bases, J shed 5 bases, and the junction held 20 bases outside the gene matches. The CDR3, as DNA: TGTGCCAGCATTAGGGCAGGACAGGGGCCCCTTAAGAGGACTGAAGCTTTCTTT. Translating it yields CASIRAGQGPLKRTEAFF.

The table lists this clonotype with many counts. V usage is TRBV6-5 and J usage is TRBJ2-7; D perhaps matches TRBD1 (6 bases). CDR1 and CDR2 (germline): MNHEY, SVGAGI. CDR3 length: 13 amino acids. Trimming took 2 bases from V and 6 from J, leaving 11 bases between them. The DNA of the CDR3 is TGTGCCAGCAGTTACATCGGACAGACCGAGCAGTACTTC. Translating it yields CASSYIGQTEQYF.

This rearrangement joins TRBV3-1 to TRBJ2-5; D might be TRBD2 (6 bases). Per the germline V gene, CDR1 is LGHDT and CDR2 is YNNKEL (reference sequence). Trimming cost V 4 bases and J 1 base, with 10 bases left between them. There are 14 residues in the CDR3. For the CDR3, the DNA is TGTGCCAGCAGCCCGACTAGAGGCCAAGAGACCCAGTACTTC. It encodes CASSPTRGQETQYF.

This clonotype has ten or more counts. V gene TRBV2 combines with J gene TRBJ2-1; TRBD2 might be the D (6 bases). The CDR3 runs 15 residues. With 5 bases removed from V and 3 bases from J, the gap between germline ends came to 14 bases. CDR1 is SNHLY, CDR2 FYNNEI, per germline. CDR3 region: CASSPGLGVYNEQFF. The CDR3 region has the DNA TGTGCCAGCAGTCCGGGACTGGGCGTCTACAATGAGCAGTTCTTC.

The chain uses TRBV6-5 and TRBJ2-5, with D perhaps matching TRBD2 (6 bases). V was shortened by 2 bases and J by 5 bases, with 18 bases between the two germline ends. CDR3 length: 16 amino acids. Germline V gene sequence: CDR1 MNHEY, CDR2 SVGAGI. CDR3 sequence: CASSYGAGPAGETQYF. Here the CDR3 DNA reads TGTGCCAGCAGTTACGGGGCAGGGCCGGCGGGGGAGACCCAGTACTTC.

This clonotype has just a few counts. The rearrangement uses TRBV7-3 and TRBJ2-2; 10 nucleotides line up with TRBD2. This CDR3 is built from 17 residues. Per germline, CDR1 SGHTA and CDR2 FQGTGA. The ends lost 4 bases at V and 0 bases at J; junction bases unmatched: 5. The CDR3 here is CASSSPTSGPNTGELFF. The DNA of the CDR3 is TGTGCCAGCAGCTCGCCGACTAGCGGGCCGAACACCGGGGAGCTGTTTTTT.

This clonotype was counted ten times or more. The rearrangement uses TRBV27 and TRBJ2-1; 12 nucleotides align to TRBD2. The germline CDR1 and CDR2 sequences are MNHEY and SMNVEV (reference sequence). This CDR3 is built from 14 residues. Germline trimming cut 11 bases from V and 2 bases from J; bases unmatched to any gene: 4. CDR3 sequence: CAAGLAGPYNEQFF. DNA of the CDR3: TGTGCCGCCGGACTAGCGGGACCCTACAATGAGCAGTTCTTC.